This TCR beta chain came from a study of T cell responses to AZD1222 COVID-19 vaccine. Regarding this clone: Its cognate antigen is unknown.

The study's findings and limits: Clonal diversity may have been underestimated in mostly white British donors.

The data were produced by immunoSEQ multiplex PCR, yet TCRdb's version contains in-frame clones alone and is incomplete. This sample has 150,000 to 200,000 clones, with around 90% found just once. The germline gives CDR1 SQVTM, CDR2 ANQGSEA. This CDR3 region has 12 residues. Trimming stripped 4 bases from V and 5 bases from J, with 11 bases between. This receptor was identified in an adult in good health. The chain carries TRBV29-1 and TRBJ1-1; D is possibly TRBD1 (6 bases). This specimen consisted of peripheral blood, obtained on day 0 of AZD1222 vaccination. CDR3 in DNA: TGCAGCGTTGTAAGGGGGGGTACTGAAGCTTTCTTT. Translated: CSVVRGGTEAFF.